Listed below are T cell receptor beta chains from one sample, sequenced in a study of T-cell memory formation after mild COVID-19. MiXCR, run by TCRdb on the 5' RACE reads, gives a single entry per CDR3 protein. This sample has some 340,000 distinct CDR3 sequences, with 13% found just once. The sequencing input was PBMCs or a T cell subset sorted from them (not recorded which). Receptor source: a young man who had mild COVID-19 (a few samples of this study predate the infection). Cell type and time point are not known. Both conserved end residues are part of each CDR3. Fields, in order: V gene, D gene, clone size, J gene, CDR3 protein, CDR3 DNA. The D gene is left open where the match is weak. The size entry is marked missing in some rows and otherwise reads once, few, many or a size class.

>TRBV4-1|TRBD1|-|TRBJ1-5
CASSQGQGGSQPQHF
TGCGCCAGCAGCCAGGGACAGGGCGGGTCTCAGCCCCAGCATTTT
>TRBV4-1|TRBD2|-|TRBJ2-2
CASSQARGLAGGSTGELFF
TGCGCCAGCAGCCAAGCCCGGGGCCTAGCGGGGGGAAGCACCGGGGAGCTGTTTTTT
>TRBV20-1|-|-|TRBJ1-1
CSGLAENTEAFF
TGCAGCGGACTGGCGGAGAACACTGAAGCTTTCTTT
>TRBV14|-|-|TRBJ2-5
CASSPDIGFAETQYF
TGTGCCAGCAGCCCGGACATCGGGTTTGCGGAGACCCAGTACTTC
>TRBV6-2/TRBV6-3|-|-|TRBJ1-1
CASSFSGFTEAFF
TGTGCCAGCAGTTTTTCAGGGTTTACTGAAGCTTTCTTT
>TRBV4-2|-|few|TRBJ1-2
CASSQEVDGNYGYTF
TGTGCCAGCAGCCAAGAGGTCGATGGTAACTATGGCTACACCTTC
>TRBV3-1|TRBD2|few|TRBJ2-1
CASSRKRGPSYNEQFF
TGTGCCAGCAGCCGGAAGCGGGGGCCCTCCTACAATGAGCAGTTCTTC
>TRBV6-5|-|many|TRBJ1-3
CASSYALSGNTIYF
TGTGCCAGCAGTTACGCTCTCTCTGGAAACACCATATATTTT
>TRBV29-1|-|few|TRBJ2-2
CSVVGTHTGELFF
TGCAGCGTTGTAGGGACTCACACCGGGGAGCTGTTTTTT
>TRBV5-1|-|many|TRBJ2-7
CASSPLGGGVYEQYF
TGCGCCAGCAGCCCCCTTGGTGGGGGAGTCTACGAGCAGTACTTC
>TRBV7-8|-|many|TRBJ2-3
CASSLRLDPSTDTQYF
TGTGCCAGCAGCTTACGACTGGACCCTAGCACAGATACGCAGTATTTT
>TRBV7-2|TRBD1|few|TRBJ2-5
CASSPRSGGRVTQYF
TGTGCCAGCAGCCCGAGATCAGGGGGCCGAGTGACCCAGTACTTC
>TRBV7-2|TRBD2|many|TRBJ2-1
CASRSPSTSGGTSNSYNEQFF
TGTGCCAGCAGGTCCCCCTCGACTAGCGGGGGGACATCCAACTCCTACAATGAGCAGTTCTTC
>TRBV19|TRBD1|-|TRBJ1-2
CASRRPDRVGGYTF
TGTGCCAGTAGGAGACCGGACAGGGTTGGTGGCTACACCTTC
>TRBV7-9|-|-|TRBJ1-1
CASSLENREAFF
TGTGCCAGCAGCTTAGAAAACAGGGAAGCTTTCTTT
>TRBV5-1|TRBD1|few|TRBJ2-1
CASSYRDRGYNEQFF
TGCGCCAGCAGCTACCGGGACAGGGGCTACAATGAGCAGTTCTTC
>TRBV7-2|-|few|TRBJ1-6
CASSTGGGARSGVSYNSPLHF
TGTGCCAGCAGCACCGGGGGGGGTGCGAGGTCCGGAGTCTCCTATAATTCACCCCTCCACTTT
>TRBV6-2/TRBV6-3|-|-|TRBJ2-3
CASSHSILTDTQYF
TGTGCCAGCAGTCACTCCATTCTCACAGATACGCAGTATTTT
>TRBV6-5|-|-|TRBJ1-1
CASSYSITGGTEAFF
TGTGCCAGCAGTTACTCGATTACGGGGGGCACTGAAGCTTTCTTT
>TRBV5-6|-|few|TRBJ1-1
CASSLLGGGVNTEAFF
TGTGCCAGCAGCTTGCTTGGGGGTGGGGTGAACACTGAAGCTTTCTTT
>TRBV11-3|-|-|TRBJ2-1
CASSLQGSGDEQFF
TGTGCCAGCAGCCTGCAGGGGTCAGGGGATGAGCAGTTCTTC
>TRBV6-4|-|-|TRBJ1-1
CASSAGKEANTEAFF
TGTGCCAGCAGTGCGGGGAAAGAGGCGAACACTGAAGCTTTCTTT
>TRBV27|-|-|TRBJ2-1
CASSPGRGDDEQFF
TGTGCCAGCAGCCCGGGGAGGGGGGACGATGAGCAGTTCTTC
>TRBV4-1|-|few|TRBJ1-4
CASSQVPSTNEKLFF
TGCGCCAGCAGCCAAGTCCCTTCAACTAATGAAAAACTGTTTTTT
>TRBV7-8|TRBD2|-|TRBJ2-3
CASSPRLAGAGDTQYF
TGTGCCAGCAGCCCTCGACTAGCGGGGGCGGGGGATACGCAGTATTTT
>TRBV7-2|TRBD1|few|TRBJ1-1
CASSTGQGGLGAFF
TGTGCCAGCAGCACAGGACAGGGGGGGCTGGGAGCTTTCTTT
>TRBV5-1|TRBD1|few|TRBJ1-2
CASSGTGGVGYGYTF
TGCGCCAGCAGCGGAACAGGGGGCGTAGGTTATGGCTACACCTTC
>TRBV7-9|-|-|TRBJ2-5
CASSFVSLQETQYF
TGTGCCAGCAGCTTCGTGAGCCTCCAAGAGACCCAGTACTTC
>TRBV29-1|-|few|TRBJ2-3
CSVEMQGLFTSTDTQYF
TGCAGCGTTGAGATGCAGGGCCTATTTACTAGCACAGATACGCAGTATTTT
>TRBV12-3/TRBV12-4|-|-|TRBJ2-7
CASSSASYEQYF
TGTGCCAGCAGTAGCGCCTCCTACGAGCAGTACTTC
>TRBV6-2/TRBV6-3|TRBD2|-|TRBJ2-3
CASSPRDYPTDTQYF
TGTGCCAGCAGCCCTCGGGACTACCCTACAGATACGCAGTATTTT
>TRBV5-1|-|few|TRBJ2-5
CASSFLRGKETQYF
TGCGCCAGCAGCTTCCTGAGAGGGAAAGAGACCCAGTACTTC
>TRBV24-1|-|-|TRBJ1-5
CATSDPQGDNQPQHF
TGTGCCACCAGTGATCCACAGGGAGACAATCAGCCCCAGCATTTT
>TRBV3-1|TRBD1|few|TRBJ1-6
CASQGQGESPLHF
TGTGCCAGCCAGGGACAGGGGGAATCACCCCTCCACTTT
>TRBV6-1|TRBD1|few|TRBJ2-2
CASSEWPQGVPGELFF
TGTGCCAGCAGTGAATGGCCACAGGGGGTTCCCGGGGAGCTGTTTTTT